Sequencing of this TCR beta chain was carried out in a study of tumor and adjacent non-tumor tissue in lung cancer. A modified ARM-PCR protocol with three rounds of nested PCR amplified TCRbeta. TCRdb re-derived calls from the multiplex PCR reads in MiXCR, one entry per CDR3 protein. Of 120,000 or so distinct CDR3 sequences listed, 66% are singletons. This sample's RNA came from whole unsorted tissue. For this clonotype: This may come from a read error, since a much larger clone is one base off.

This clonotype originated in a man aged 25 to 40 with non-small cell lung cancer. The sequenced sample consisted of lung tumor tissue.

The DNA of the CDR3 is TGCGCCAGCAGCCAAGACCCCACAGGGGGAAGATCACCCCTCCAGTTT. Protein product: CASSQDPTGGRSPLQF. The chain links TRBV4-3 to TRBJ1-6; TRBD1 agrees at 8 bases. Germline CDR1 and CDR2: LGHNA and YSLEER. The CDR3 runs 16 residues.